These 16 T cell receptor beta chains were all obtained from the same sample, sequenced in a study of blood T cell repertoires in COVID-19. Clones were read by immunoSEQ multiplex PCR, and TCRdb kept only the in-frame ones, dropping some. The table records around 200,000 clones, approximately 87% of them present only once. Specimen: peripheral blood. Receptor source: a man aged 18 to 35 with active or convalescent COVID-19.

The rearrangement links TRBV3-1 (or the pseudogene TRBV3-2) to TRBJ1-6; no clear D. The CDR3 extends over 15 amino acids. The germline V gene has CDR1 LGHDT and CDR2 YNNKEL (reference sequence). Trimming shortened V by 4 bases and J by 6 bases, and 13 bases separated the two germline ends. The DNA for the CDR3 is TGTGCCAGCAGCCCCGAAAGACTCATTAATTCACCCCTCCACTTT. Amino acid sequence: CASSPERLINSPLHF.

The chain employs TRBV5-5 and TRBJ2-7; 9 bases map to TRBD1. CDR1 SGHKS and CDR2 YYEKEE come from the germline V gene (reference sequence). This CDR3 is 18 amino acids long. V lost 5 bases and J lost 3; bases outside the gene matches: 18. The CDR3 DNA follows: TGTGCCAGCAGACCTGCGGGACAGGACACAGGGGGCTTCTACGAGCAGTACGTC. This sequence encodes CASRPAGQDTGGFYEQYV.

This clone was picked up a small number of times. The rearrangement links TRBV4-1 to TRBJ1-1; 10 nucleotides agree with TRBD1. V was pared by 3 bases and J by 0 bases, with 4 bases of the junction left unmatched. The CDR3 sequence is 16 residues long. CDR1 and CDR2 from the germline V gene are MGHRA and YSYEKL. The CDR3 nucleotides are TGCGCCAGCAGCCATGAGACAGGGGGCATGAACACTGAAGCTTTCTTT. It codes for CASSHETGGMNTEAFF.

The chain links TRBV14 to TRBJ2-5; TRBD1 matches 7 bases. CDR1 and CDR2 from the germline V gene are SGHDN and FVKESK. The CDR3 length is 15 residues. J was trimmed by 4 bases and V by 1 base; bases with no gene match: 6. Here the CDR3 DNA reads TGTGCCAGCAGCCAAGCTAGGGGGCTGGGAGAGACCCAGTACTTC. Its translation is CASSQARGLGETQYF.

The chain carries TRBV28 and TRBJ1-5; 9 bases are a match to TRBD1. Germline V gene sequence: CDR1 MDHEN, CDR2 SYDVKM. V dropped 2 bases and J dropped 2; count of bases not matched to a gene: 10. The CDR3 contains 18 residues. In DNA, the CDR3 is TGTGCCAGCAGTTTACGGGACAGGGCCCAATGGGGCAATCAGCCCCAGCATTTT. It encodes CASSLRDRAQWGNQPQHF.

The chain has TRBV10-3 and TRBJ2-5, with 9 bases matching TRBD2. J lost 4 bases, V lost 9 bases, and 6 bases had no gene match. Germline assignment: CDR1 ENHRY and CDR2 SYGVKD. The CDR3 sequence is 13 residues long. CDR3 loop: CAMAGGGRETQYF. The CDR3 DNA sequence: TGTGCCATGGCGGGGGGGGGTCGAGAGACCCAGTACTTC.

The chain has TRBV7-9 and TRBJ2-5, with TRBD1 matching over 8 bases. The CDR3 has 13 residues. V lost 4 bases to trimming and J lost 4 bases; unmatched junction nucleotides: 2. The germline V gene has CDR1 SEHNR and CDR2 FQNEAQ (reference sequence). This chain's CDR3 is CASSSDRGETQYF. The CDR3 DNA follows: TGTGCCAGCAGCTCCGACAGGGGAGAGACCCAGTACTTC.

This rearrangement joins TRBV27 to TRBJ2-7, with D possibly TRBD2 on 6 matching bases. This CDR3 comprises 15 residues. Looked up from germline, CDR1 is MNHEY and CDR2 is SMNVEV (reference sequence). V was trimmed by 0 bases and J by 2 bases, leaving 11 bases between them. The CDR3 reads CASSLSNGGPYEQYV. The CDR3, as DNA: TGTGCCAGCAGTTTATCCAACGGGGGACCCTACGAGCAGTACGTC.

The V and J genes are TRBV18 and TRBJ2-3; 11 bases fit TRBD2. Trimming at V came to 6 bases and at J to 2 bases, leaving 13 bases not matched to a gene. Germline values: CDR1 KGHSH, CDR2 LQKENI. The CDR3 totals 18 residues. CDR3 sequence (DNA): TGTGCCAGCTCCCTACTGGGGGGACTAGCGGCCACCACAGATACGCAGTATTTT. Protein product: CASSLLGGLAATTDTQYF.

The chain joins TRBV10-2 to TRBJ2-4, with D unresolved. Germline values: CDR1 WSHSY, CDR2 SAAADI. The CDR3 totals 16 residues. The V end lost 0 bases, the J end lost 0 bases, and 9 bases lay between the germline ends. The CDR3 DNA reads TGCGCCAGCAGTGAGTCGGGCGCTCTAGCCAAAAACATTCAGTACTTC. Residues: CASSESGALAKNIQYF.

The chain carries TRBV28 and TRBJ1-5; the D is unclear. The germline CDR1 and CDR2 sequences are MDHEN and SYDVKM. The CDR3 contains 11 residues. Between the trimmed V and J ends, which lost 6 bases and 9 bases, there was a span of 9 bases. The CDR3 sequence: CASRGGWPQHF. CDR3 sequence (DNA): TGTGCCAGCAGAGGAGGTTGGCCCCAGCATTTT.

J is TRBJ2-5 and V is TRBV7-8; 8 bases map to TRBD2. The CDR3 extends over 15 amino acids. V was pared by 7 bases and J by 1 base, with 8 bases of the junction left unmatched. Germline V CDR1 and CDR2: SGHVS, FQNEAQ. The CDR3 DNA reads as TGTGCCAGCATACTTAGCGGGGCTGTCCAAGAGACCCAGTACTTC. Encoded protein: CASILSGAVQETQYF.

The chain combines TRBV3-1 (or the pseudogene TRBV3-2) with TRBJ1-3; maybe TRBD1 (6 bases). Trimming pared 4 bases from V and 3 bases from J, leaving 13 bases between. Germline V gene lookup returns CDR1 LGHDT and CDR2 YNNKEL (reference sequence). This CDR3 is built from 15 residues. Here the CDR3 reads CASSPQTGLGNTIYF. The CDR3 coding sequence is TGTGCCAGCAGCCCCCAGACAGGACTTGGAAACACCATATATTTT.

The genes are TRBV4-2 and TRBJ1-4; 8 bases match TRBD1. CDR1 is LGHNA, CDR2 YNFKEQ, per germline. CDR3 length equals 16 residues. V shed 1 base, J shed 7 bases, and the junction held 8 bases outside the gene matches. The CDR3 here is CASSQGTQGAGEKLFF. DNA of the CDR3: TGTGCCAGCAGCCAAGGCACGCAGGGGGCGGGTGAAAAACTGTTTTTT.

The chain combines TRBV6-2 or TRBV6-3 with TRBJ2-7; TRBD2 matches at 7 bases. Germline V gives CDR1 MNHEY, CDR2 SVGEGT. The CDR3 runs 14 residues. After removal of 4 bases from V and 5 bases from J, the junction contained 8 bases not matched to a gene. The CDR3 DNA follows: TGTGCCAGCAGTTCGACTGGGGGGGGAGACGAGCAGTACTTC. This encodes CASSSTGGGDEQYF.

The chain combines TRBV20-1 with TRBJ2-5; perhaps TRBD2 as D (6 bases). Germline loops: CDR1 DFQATT, CDR2 SNEGSKA (reference sequence). With 3 bases removed from V and 5 bases from J, the gap between germline ends came to 16 bases. The CDR3 sequence is 14 residues long. This CDR3 is CSASPGLIPETQYF. CDR3 coding DNA: TGCAGTGCTAGTCCGGGACTTATTCCGGAGACCCAGTACTTC.